This T cell receptor (beta chain) is drawn from a study of tumor-infiltrating lymphocytes in primary liver carcinoma. Study-level information: Tumors measured about 4 to 10 cm and were stage T1-T3 N0M0. Read depth, roughly 3.5 to 7.13 million productive TCRbeta reads, did not differ significantly between tissues.

Co-extraction yielded RNA and DNA from around 20-30 mg of unsorted bulk tissue. This clonotype has more than one count but fewer than ten. No antigen is known for it. The investigators made TCR beta cDNA from roughly 460 ng total RNA, using a constant-region primer. Three nested multiplex PCR rounds, a slightly modified ARM-PCR, produced the libraries for TCR beta. Both of the initial two PCR rounds ran for approximately 10 cycles and employed TRBV1-TRBV30 forward primers alongside a C-beta reverse primer. TCRdb re-analysed the multiplex PCR reads in MiXCR, keeping a single row per CDR3 protein. The table has about 74,000 distinct CDR3 sequences, 55% to 75% seen once. Regarding the study as a whole: Tumors had a top-250-clone fraction that was significantly higher than blood (p = 0.039). Appearing in all five tumor regions was true of only about 8-25% of top clones.

Germline V gives CDR1 SGHAT, CDR2 FQNNGV. The CDR3 covers 12 residues. V lost 8 bases and J lost 2, with 9 bases in between. The sequenced sample was liver tumor tissue from sampling region 4. Subset here: tumor region T4, right-lateral pole. The J gene is TRBJ1-2, the V gene TRBV11-2, with a tentative D call TRBD1 (5 bases). This receptor was identified in a middle-aged man with primary liver carcinoma and hepatitis B virus infection. The CDR3 here is CASLEGNYGYTF. In nucleotides, the CDR3 is TGTGCCAGCTTAGAGGGGAACTATGGCTACACCTTC.